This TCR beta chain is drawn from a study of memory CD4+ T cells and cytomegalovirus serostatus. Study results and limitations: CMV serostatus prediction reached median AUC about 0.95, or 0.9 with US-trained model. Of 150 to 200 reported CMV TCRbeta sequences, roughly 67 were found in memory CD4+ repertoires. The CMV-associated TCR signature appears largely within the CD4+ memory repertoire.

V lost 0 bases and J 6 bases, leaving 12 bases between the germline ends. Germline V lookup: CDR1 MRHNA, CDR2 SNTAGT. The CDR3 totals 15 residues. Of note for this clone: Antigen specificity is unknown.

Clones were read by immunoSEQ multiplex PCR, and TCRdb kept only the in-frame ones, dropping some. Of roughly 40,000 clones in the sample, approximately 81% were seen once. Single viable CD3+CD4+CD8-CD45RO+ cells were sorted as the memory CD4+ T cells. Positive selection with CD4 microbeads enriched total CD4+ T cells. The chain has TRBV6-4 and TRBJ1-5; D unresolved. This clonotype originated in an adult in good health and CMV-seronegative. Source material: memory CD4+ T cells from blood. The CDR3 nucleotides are TGTGCCAGCAGTGACTCCGACGGAGGTCGTCAGCCCCAGCATTTT. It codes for CASSDSDGGRQPQHF.